The entry that follows covers one TCR beta chain sequence. The data were taken from a study of blood T cell repertoires in COVID-19. As originally analysed: The authors estimated nucleated cell counts from reference gene primer amplification. The table came from immunoSEQ multiplex PCR; TCRdb's copy has only in-frame clones and leaves some out. V and J calls and clone size are given by that table; D and trimming were obtained from the DNA. The repertoire holds about 190,000 clones, approximately 88% seen once, with 2.5% to 3.5% in the top ten. The CDR3 is 14 residues long. The V and J ends lost 2 bases and 8 bases, in that order; junction bases with no gene match: 8. Germline assignment: CDR1 GTSNPN and CDR2 SVGIG (reference sequence).

The chain is built from TRBV30 and TRBJ1-4; 7 nucleotides match TRBD1. The clonotype comes from a woman younger than 45 who had recovered from COVID-19. Sequencing was done on a sample of PBMCs or T cells enriched from blood (not recorded which). CDR3 region: CAWSRIGGREKLFF. For the CDR3, the DNA is TGTGCCTGGAGTAGAATAGGGGGCCGGGAAAAACTGTTTTTT. The full variable domain, in which reference TRBV30 and TRBJ1-4 provide the parts outside the CDR3, is SQTIHQWPATLVQPVGSPLSLECTVEGTSNPNLYWYRQAAGRGLQLLFYSVGIGQISSEVPQNLSASRPQDRQFILSSKKLLLSDSGFYLCAWSRIGGREKLFFGSGTQLSVL.